These 11 T cell receptor beta chains were all obtained from the same sample, sequenced in a study of quantifying T cell responses using KT2 cells. Study-level information: TCR alpha and beta constant-region primers primed reverse transcription of RNA.

The cDNA 3' end received a ligated oligonucleotide with a UMI. First-round PCR used about 4 cycles and beta primers RC1.1 and RC1.2 covering TRBC1 and TRBC2. TCRdb reanalysed the UMI-ligation and nested PCR reads using MiXCR and keeps one entry per CDR3 protein. The top ten clones hold around 43% of a sample with 39,000 or so distinct CDR3 sequences, 15% to 20% of them seen once. Material for sequencing was PBMCs spiked with cells of the T cell clone KT2. The receptors were gathered from a human donor.

This clonotype was seen more than once but under ten times. V gene TRBV3-1 combines with J gene TRBJ2-7; a weak D match, TRBD2 (5 bases). Germline values: CDR1 LGHDT, CDR2 YNNKEL (reference sequence). The CDR3 has 14 residues. V was shortened by 5 bases and J by 2 bases, with 13 bases between the two germline ends. CDR3 in DNA: TGTGCCAGCAGCGATCAGCGGCCCACCTACGAGCAGTACTTC. Translated, it gives CASSDQRPTYEQYF.

This clonotype was seen a few times. V and J are TRBV4-3 and TRBJ2-3, with TRBD2 matching over 14 bases. This CDR3 spans 19 amino acids. Germline trimming cut 4 bases from V and 7 bases from J; bases unmatched to any gene: 16. CDR1 is LGHNA, CDR2 YSLEER, per germline. CDR3 region: CASSPTPGTSGRGRNTQYF. The CDR3 nucleotides are TGCGCCAGCAGCCCTACACCGGGGACTAGCGGGAGAGGACGGAATACGCAGTATTTT.

Here the CDR3 DNA reads TGTGCCAGCAGGTTTGGACGTACCGATAATTCACCCCTCCACTTT. Its translation is CASRFGRTDNSPLHF. The V gene is TRBV12-3 or TRBV12-4, the J gene TRBJ1-6; no definite D call. There are 15 residues in the CDR3. V was trimmed by 6 bases and J by 5 bases, leaving 14 bases between them.

This clonotype was found a few times. The chain is built from TRBV20-1 and TRBJ1-2; weak D call: TRBD1 (6 bases). CDR3 length equals 17 residues. The ends were cut back, 4 bases at V and 4 bases at J, with 25 bases in the middle. Germline loops: CDR1 DFQATT, CDR2 SNEGSKA (reference sequence). Here the CDR3 reads CSAKERFTGLQVYGYTF. CDR3 nucleotide sequence: TGCAGTGCTAAGGAGAGGTTTACAGGGCTTCAAGTCTATGGCTACACCTTC.

This clonotype was seen more than once but under ten times. The genes are TRBV7-9 and TRBJ1-6; D perhaps matches TRBD1 (6 bases). Trimming pared 4 bases from V and 8 bases from J, leaving 9 bases between. The CDR3 runs 13 residues. Per the germline V gene, CDR1 is SEHNR and CDR2 is FQNEAQ (reference sequence). The chain's CDR3 is CASSWGADSPLHF. The CDR3 region has the DNA TGTGCCAGCAGCTGGGGGGCGGATTCACCCCTCCACTTT.

Many counts were recorded for this clonotype. This chain connects TRBV6-2 or TRBV6-3 to TRBJ2-7; TRBD1 is a possible D gene (6 bases). The germline V and J ends were trimmed by 6 bases and 4 bases, with 13 bases remaining between them. The CDR3 spans 13 residues. CDR1 MNHEY and CDR2 SVGEGT come from the germline V gene. CDR3 in amino acids: CASSDTGLYEQYF. CDR3 DNA: TGTGCCAGCAGCGATACAGGGTTGTACGAGCAGTACTTC.

This clonotype was seen repeatedly, ten times or more. The chain employs TRBV20-1 and TRBJ2-7; TRBD2 agrees at 12 bases. Germline loops: CDR1 DFQATT, CDR2 SNEGSKA (reference sequence). Germline trimming cut 5 bases from V and 9 bases from J; bases unmatched to any gene: 14. The CDR3 loop spans 15 amino acids. The CDR3: CSASLPGLAGGGQYF. The CDR3 DNA is TGCAGTGCTTCCCTTCCGGGACTAGCGGGCGGAGGGCAGTACTTC.

This clonotype was counted between two and nine times. The chain recombines TRBV14 with TRBJ2-2; D is unclear. CDR3 length equals 15 residues. The ends were cut back, 1 base at V and 2 bases at J, with 8 bases in the middle. Per the germline V gene, CDR1 is SGHDN and CDR2 is FVKESK. CDR3 nucleotides: TGTGCCAGCAGCCAAGTGGCCAGAAACACCGGGGAGCTGTTTTTT. Its protein product is CASSQVARNTGELFF.

A few counts support this clonotype. V and J are TRBV2 and TRBJ2-5; maybe TRBD2 (6 bases). Looked up from germline, CDR1 is SNHLY and CDR2 is FYNNEI. Trimming took 4 bases from V and 0 from J, leaving 15 bases between them. The CDR3 contains 16 residues. As DNA, the CDR3 is TGTGCCAGCAGTGTCGGAAGCGGGCAGTACCAAGAGACCCAGTACTTC. Protein sequence: CASSVGSGQYQETQYF.

This clonotype has a handful of counts. This chain links TRBV12-3 or TRBV12-4 with TRBJ2-3; D ambiguous. V was pared by 6 bases and J by 6 bases, with 10 bases between. The CDR3 extends over 12 amino acids. Here the CDR3 DNA reads TGTGCCAGCAGACCCGCCGGGGATACGCAGTATTTT. It is translated as CASRPAGDTQYF.

The V call is TRBV2, the J call TRBJ1-2, with 8 nucleotides matching TRBD1. The CDR3 totals 13 residues. Germline values: CDR1 SNHLY, CDR2 FYNNEI. Trimming removed 7 bases from V and 3 bases from J; junction bases left unmatched: 4. CDR3 DNA sequence: TGTGCCAGCATCCTGGACAGGGACTATGGCTACACCTTC. Translating gives CASILDRDYGYTF.